These 25 T cell receptor beta chains came from one sample sequenced in a study of cytomegalovirus exposure and HLA in healthy donors. A multiplex PCR was run with 60 Vbeta primers and 13 Jbeta primers. Sequencing was performed with immunoSEQ multiplex PCR; in TCRdb, only in-frame clones are kept and a portion is missing. The sample shows 150,000 to 200,000 clones, 60% to 80% of them seen only once. Specimen: PBMCs. Every receptor here comes from a man aged 40-55 years in good health and CMV-seropositive.

A few counts support this clone. The rearrangement links TRBV6-5 to TRBJ2-1, with a weak D call TRBD2 (5 bases). Germline V lookup: CDR1 MNHEY, CDR2 SVGAGI. V dropped 2 bases and J dropped 0 bases, with 8 bases sitting between them. The CDR3 loop spans 15 amino acids. This CDR3 reads CASSYDGLSYNEQFF. The CDR3 DNA follows: TGTGCCAGCAGTTACGACGGACTCTCCTACAATGAGCAGTTCTTC.

This chain connects TRBV2 to TRBJ1-2, with no clear D. This CDR3 has 11 residues. The V end was cut by 4 bases, the J end by 5 bases, with 5 bases between. Germline values: CDR1 SNHLY, CDR2 FYNNEI. Here the CDR3 DNA reads TGTGCCAGCAGTGTATTATATGGCTACACCTTC. Its translation: CASSVLYGYTF.

This clone appeared a few times. This chain links TRBV6-5 with TRBJ2-3; 12 bases fit TRBD2. The CDR3 spans 14 residues. CDR1 is MNHEY and CDR2 is SVGAGI in the germline V gene. V was pared by 7 bases and J by 6 bases, with 5 bases of the junction left unmatched. The CDR3 nucleotides read TGTGCCAGCACTCTACTAGCGGGAGGCGATACGCAGTATTTT. This gives the protein CASTLLAGGDTQYF.

The chain has TRBV5-1 and TRBJ1-4; D is undetermined. CDR1 is SGHRS, CDR2 YFSETQ, per germline. V gave up 0 bases and J gave up 3 bases, with 9 bases separating them. The CDR3 is 15 amino acids. In DNA form, the CDR3 reads TGCGCCAGCAGCTTGGGTGGTGGAGCTAATGAAAAACTGTTTTTT. Its translation is CASSLGGGANEKLFF.

This clone was counted a single time. V gene TRBV19 combines with J gene TRBJ2-2; D is possibly TRBD2 (5 bases). Trimming shortened V by 4 bases and J by 0 bases, and 9 bases separated the two germline ends. There are 15 residues in the CDR3. Germline V gene sequence: CDR1 LNHDA, CDR2 SQIVND (reference sequence). CDR3 coding DNA: TGTGCCAGTAGTAAGGAGGTAGCGAACACCGGGGAGCTGTTTTTT. As protein: CASSKEVANTGELFF. Full variable domain (missing parts from reference TRBV19 and TRBJ2-2): DGGITQSPKYLFRKEGQNVTLSCEQNLNHDAMYWYRQDPGQGLRLIYYSQIVNDFQKGDIAEGYSVSREKKESFPLTVTSAQKNPTAFYLCASSKEVANTGELFFGEGSRLTVL.

This clone showed up just once. V is TRBV2 and J is TRBJ2-7; tentatively, D is TRBD1 (5 bases). V shed 6 bases and J shed 0 bases, with 15 bases lying between them. From germline, CDR1 is SNHLY and CDR2 FYNNEI. The CDR3 loop spans 15 amino acids. DNA for the CDR3: TGTGCCAGCAGGACACGACAGTACTCCTCCTACGAGCAGTACTTC. It codes for CASRTRQYSSYEQYF.

This chain connects TRBV11-2 to TRBJ2-2; 7 nucleotides align to TRBD1. The V gene's germline CDR1 is SGHAT and CDR2 FQNNGV. The length of the CDR3 is 15 residues. J was trimmed by 7 bases and V by 2 bases; bases with no gene match: 7. CDR3 sequence (DNA): TGTGCCAGCAGCTTATTCGCCAGGGGGAACGGGGAGCTGTTTTTT. Translated: CASSLFARGNGELFF.

V and J are TRBV19 and TRBJ2-5; 8 nucleotides line up with TRBD2. The CDR3 spans 16 residues. Trimming took 1 base from V and 2 from J; bases not matched to a gene: 6. Germline CDR1 reads LNHDA; CDR2 reads SQIVND (reference sequence). The CDR3: CASSIVFSGIQETQYF. The CDR3 nucleotides are TGTGCCAGTAGTATAGTTTTTAGCGGGATTCAAGAGACCCAGTACTTC.

The CDR3 bases are TGTGCCAGCGGGACAGGCGAGCAGTACTTC. This codes for CASGTGEQYF. The V call is TRBV6-6, the J call TRBJ2-7; 8 nucleotides line up with TRBD1. Germline CDR1 MNHNY, CDR2 SVGAGI (reference sequence). This CDR3 spans 10 amino acids. Losses at the gene ends were 8 bases for V and 6 bases for J; bases not matched to a gene: 0.

The gene calls are TRBV11-2 and TRBJ2-5; the D gene is possibly TRBD1 (6 bases). The CDR3 runs to 15 residues. Trimming removed 5 bases at V and 2 bases at J, with 15 bases between. Germline lookup yields CDR1 SGHAT and CDR2 FQNNGV. The CDR3 sequence: CASSKRQAPQETQYF. The CDR3 nucleotides are TGTGCCAGCAGCAAACGACAGGCACCGCAAGAGACCCAGTACTTC.

Turning to this clone: Mismatch with germline at one junction end may stem from a read error. The chain uses TRBV30 and TRBJ2-6; TRBD1 is a possible D gene (5 bases). CDR3 size: 15 residues. The V gene's germline CDR1 is GTSNPN and CDR2 SVGIG (reference sequence). The CDR3 sequence: CAWSADSSGANGLTF. In DNA form, the CDR3 reads TGTGCCTGGAGCGCCGACAGCTCTGGGGCCAACGGCCTGACTTTC.

The chain has TRBV6-1 and TRBJ2-7; maybe TRBD1 (6 bases). Per the germline V gene, CDR1 is MNHNS and CDR2 is SASEGT. The CDR3 runs 13 residues. Trimming pared 6 bases from V and 3 bases from J, leaving 12 bases between. The CDR3 DNA reads as TGTGCCAGCAGCATTACAGGGAACTACGAGCAGTACTTC. This sequence encodes CASSITGNYEQYF.

V gene TRBV5-4 combines with J gene TRBJ2-7; possibly TRBD1 for D (6 bases). Germline V lookup: CDR1 SGHNT, CDR2 YYREEE (reference sequence). Trimming stripped 5 bases from V and 1 base from J, with 10 bases between. The CDR3 runs to 13 residues. CDR3 nucleotide sequence: TGTGCCAGCAGGATGCAGGGGTCCTACGAGCAGTACTTC. It translates to CASRMQGSYEQYF. The full variable domain, in which reference TRBV5-4 and TRBJ2-7 provide the parts outside the CDR3, is ETGVTQSPTHLIKTRGQQVTLRCSSQSGHNTVSWYQQALGQGPQFIFQYYREEENGRGNFPPRFSGLQFPNYSSELNVNALELDDSALYLCASRMQGSYEQYFGPGTRLTVT.

This sequence joins TRBV6-5 and TRBJ1-5; TRBD1 might be the D (5 bases). V lost 5 bases to trimming and J lost 2 bases, with 10 bases between them. This CDR3 has 14 residues. Germline lookup yields CDR1 MNHEY and CDR2 SVGAGI. In DNA, the CDR3 is TGTGCCAGCAGTCCGGGGGGAGGCAATCAGCCCCAGCATTTT. Translating gives CASSPGGGNQPQHF.

This clone was detected only a few times. CDR3 in DNA: TGTGCCAGCAGTTACCTTTCCCCCCAGGGGACTGAAGCTTTCTTT. It yields the protein CASSYLSPQGTEAFF. V and J are TRBV6-5 and TRBJ1-1; tentatively, D is TRBD1 (6 bases). The CDR3 length is 15 residues. The V end lost 2 bases, the J end lost 5 bases, and 15 bases lay between the germline ends. Germline V gene sequence: CDR1 MNHEY, CDR2 SVGAGI.

The chain joins TRBV6-1 to TRBJ1-6; D gene ambiguous. Trimming cost V 6 bases and J 7 bases, with 13 bases left between them. This CDR3 has 14 amino acids. The V gene's germline CDR1 is MNHNS and CDR2 SASEGT. The chain's CDR3 is CASSLRPGNSPLHF. The CDR3 DNA follows: TGTGCCAGCAGCCTTCGGCCGGGGAATTCACCCCTCCACTTT.

The count of this clone is one. The chain is built from TRBV11-3 and TRBJ2-2, with a tentative D call TRBD1 (6 bases). In germline, CDR1 is SGHNT, CDR2 YENEEA. V was clipped by 4 bases and J by 10 bases, with 22 bases between them. This CDR3 comprises 16 residues. CDR3 region: CASSSEKGERLKELFF. Written as DNA, the CDR3 is TGTGCCAGCAGCTCTGAGAAGGGGGAAAGGCTGAAGGAGCTGTTTTTT. The variable domain in full, completed from reference TRBV11-3 and TRBJ2-2, reads EAGVVQSPRYKIIEKKQPVAFWCNPISGHNTLYWYLQNLGQGPELLIRYENEEAVDDSQLPKDRFSAERLKGVDSTLKIQPAELGDSAVYLCASSSEKGERLKELFFGEGSRLTVL.

Remarks on this clone: Distinct nucleotide sequences in the sample also encode this CDR3. The V call is TRBV28, the J call TRBJ2-7, with TRBD1 as a possible D gene (5 bases). Germline assignment: CDR1 MDHEN and CDR2 SYDVKM. This CDR3 comprises 13 residues. The germline V and J ends were trimmed by 5 bases and 4 bases, with 12 bases remaining between them. The CDR3 bases are TGTGCCAGCAGTCCACAGGTTACTTACGAGCAGTACTTC. It translates to CASSPQVTYEQYF.

This clone was found once. This chain uses TRBV6-1 with TRBJ1-2, with TRBD1 matching 7 bases. Germline trimming cut 2 bases from V and 4 bases from J; bases unmatched to any gene: 7. This CDR3 spans 15 amino acids. Germline CDR1 is MNHNS and CDR2 is SASEGT. CDR3 coding DNA: TGTGCCAGCAGTGAAATTCCCGGGACAGCCTATGGCTACACCTTC. Its translation: CASSEIPGTAYGYTF.

The chain combines TRBV7-9 with TRBJ1-1, with 9 bases identical to TRBD1. V gave up 2 bases and J gave up 0 bases; unmatched junction bases: 4. This CDR3 is built from 16 residues. The germline CDR1 and CDR2 sequences are SEHNR and FQNEAQ (reference sequence). The DNA for the CDR3 is TGTGCCAGCAGCTTAAGGACAGGGGTCATGAACACTGAAGCTTTCTTT. Amino acid sequence: CASSLRTGVMNTEAFF.

The rearrangement uses TRBV5-1 and TRBJ2-2; TRBD2 matches 11 bases. V lost 3 bases, J lost 3 bases, and 1 base stayed unmatched. The CDR3 contains 15 residues. Germline values: CDR1 SGHRS, CDR2 YFSETQ. The CDR3: CASSWGLADTGELFF. CDR3 nucleotide sequence: TGCGCCAGCAGCTGGGGACTAGCGGACACCGGGGAGCTGTTTTTT. Variable domain in full (rest from reference TRBV5-1 and TRBJ2-2): KAGVTQTPRYLIKTRGQQVTLSCSPISGHRSVSWYQQTPGQGLQFLFEYFSETQRNKGNFPGRFSGRQFSNSRSEMNVSTLELGDSALYLCASSWGLADTGELFFGEGSRLTVL.

V is TRBV19 and J is TRBJ2-4; 7 bases agree with TRBD2. The V segment lost 6 bases and the J segment 0 bases; nucleotides outside the gene matches: 11. CDR1 is LNHDA, CDR2 SQIVND, per germline (reference sequence). The CDR3 is made up of 17 amino acids. The CDR3 loop is CASRQGGLPIAKNIQYF. The CDR3, as DNA: TGTGCCAGTAGGCAGGGAGGGTTACCTATAGCCAAAAACATTCAGTACTTC. Full variable domain (rest looked up from reference TRBV19 and TRBJ2-4): DGGITQSPKYLFRKEGQNVTLSCEQNLNHDAMYWYRQDPGQGLRLIYYSQIVNDFQKGDIAEGYSVSREKKESFPLTVTSAQKNPTAFYLCASRQGGLPIAKNIQYFGAGTRLSVL.

This rearrangement joins TRBV6-1 to TRBJ2-1, with 7 bases that match TRBD2. From germline, CDR1 is MNHNS and CDR2 SASEGT. Unmatched junction bases numbered 7, after V lost 4 bases and J lost 4 bases. This CDR3 region has 15 residues. The CDR3 loop reads CASSVRDYLYNEQFF. CDR3 coding DNA: TGTGCCAGCAGTGTACGGGACTATCTATACAATGAGCAGTTCTTC.

The rearrangement links TRBV11-3 to TRBJ2-7; TRBD2 matches 10 bases. The germline V gene encodes CDR1 SGHNT and CDR2 YENEEA. The CDR3 has 14 amino acids. The trim removed 5 bases at V and 2 bases at J, leaving 3 bases unmatched. CDR3 nucleotides: TGTGCCAGCAGCGCGGGACTAGCGACCTACGAGCAGTACTTC. As protein: CASSAGLATYEQYF.

This chain links TRBV5-1 with TRBJ2-7, with 10 bases fitting TRBD2. V gave up 1 base and J gave up 2 bases; unmatched junction bases: 3. The CDR3 extends over 15 amino acids. Germline V gene sequence: CDR1 SGHRS, CDR2 YFSETQ. CDR3 coding DNA: TGCGCCAGCAGCTTGAGAGCGGGAGGGGCCTACGAGCAGTACTTC. Amino acid sequence: CASSLRAGGAYEQYF.